The 8 T cell receptor beta chains listed next were all sequenced from one sample in a study of blood T cell repertoires in COVID-19. Repertoires were generated with immunoSEQ multiplex PCR, while TCRdb's copy carries only in-frame clones and drops some. The table has around 76,000 clones, more than 70% seen once; the top ten hold approximately 4.6%. The sample comprised peripheral blood. Receptors were obtained from a man at least 80 years old with acute or convalescent COVID-19.

V is TRBV6-5 and J is TRBJ2-1; a weak D match, TRBD2 (6 bases). Deletions cut 4 bases from V and 4 bases from J, with 8 bases between. This CDR3 comprises 13 residues. Germline CDR1 MNHEY, CDR2 SVGAGI. CDR3 residues: CASSSGVYNEQFF. For the CDR3, the DNA is TGTGCCAGCAGTTCGGGGGTTTACAATGAGCAGTTCTTC.

The gene calls are TRBV10-1 and TRBJ2-1; 7 bases match TRBD2. This CDR3 contains 15 residues. Germline values: CDR1 WNHNN, CDR2 SYGVQD (reference sequence). Trimming cost V 6 bases and J 7 bases; bases outside gene matches: 12. For the CDR3, the DNA is TGCGCCAGCAGCTCCCCGGGAGACGGGAGGAATGAGCAGTTCTTC. Translated: CASSSPGDGRNEQFF.

This chain joins TRBV9 and TRBJ2-2; D may be TRBD1 (5 bases). Trimming took 2 bases from V and 7 from J, leaving 15 bases between them. CDR1 and CDR2 (germline): SGDLS, YYNGEE. The CDR3 is 15 residues long. The CDR3 reads CASSVNQGTGGELFF. CDR3 nucleotide sequence: TGTGCCAGCAGCGTGAATCAGGGTACGGGCGGGGAGCTGTTTTTT. The entire variable domain, with the rest obtained from reference TRBV9 and TRBJ2-2, is as follows: DSGVTQTPKHLITATGQRVTLRCSPRSGDLSVYWYQQSLDQGLQFLIQYYNGEERAKGNILERFSAQQFPDLHSELNLSSLELGDSALYFCASSVNQGTGGELFFGEGSRLTVL.

This chain connects TRBV6-2 or TRBV6-3 to TRBJ1-2, with D unclear. The CDR3 sequence is 15 residues long. The V and J ends lost 6 bases and 1 base respectively, with 15 bases between them. Germline CDR1 MNHEY, CDR2 SVGEGT. CDR3 region: CASSWSPILNYGYTF. The CDR3 region has the DNA TGTGCCAGCAGCTGGTCTCCTATACTTAACTATGGCTACACCTTC.

The chain employs TRBV4-3 and TRBJ2-1; TRBD2 is a possible D gene (5 bases). Germline V gene sequence: CDR1 LGHNA, CDR2 YSLEER. CDR3 size: 17 residues. V lost 0 bases to trimming and J lost 2 bases, with 14 bases between them. CDR3 nucleotides: TGCGCCAGCAGCCAAGATGGGATGGGAGCCACCTACAATGAGCAGTTCTTC. This encodes CASSQDGMGATYNEQFF.

The rearrangement links TRBV5-1 to TRBJ2-2; 10 positions match TRBD2. The germline gives CDR1 SGHRS, CDR2 YFSETQ. J gave up 4 bases and V 0 bases, and 0 bases lay outside the gene matches. This CDR3 comprises 15 residues. The DNA of the CDR3 is TGCGCCAGCAGCTTGGTAGCGGGGGGCACCGGGGAGCTGTTTTTT. Amino acids: CASSLVAGGTGELFF.

The V and J genes are TRBV12-3 or TRBV12-4 and TRBJ2-5, with unresolved D. V lost 3 bases, J lost 1 base, and 6 bases lay in between. There are 13 residues in the CDR3. DNA for the CDR3: TGTGCCAGCAGTTTTTCCCGCCAAGAGACCCAGTACTTC. It specifies CASSFSRQETQYF.

The chain employs TRBV11-2 and TRBJ2-7; D is undetermined. Germline V lookup: CDR1 SGHAT, CDR2 FQNNGV. The CDR3 length is 14 residues. V was trimmed by 6 bases and J by 0 bases, leaving 12 bases between them. CDR3 bases: TGTGCCAGCAGTGCGGAAACACTCTCCTACGAGCAGTACTTC. Translated: CASSAETLSYEQYF. The full variable domain, in which reference TRBV11-2 and TRBJ2-7 provide the parts outside the CDR3, is EAGVAQSPRYKIIEKRQSVAFWCNPISGHATLYWYQQILGQGPKLLIQFQNNGVVDDSQLPKDRFSAERLKGVDSTLKIQPAKLEDSAVYLCASSAETLSYEQYFGPGTRLTVT.